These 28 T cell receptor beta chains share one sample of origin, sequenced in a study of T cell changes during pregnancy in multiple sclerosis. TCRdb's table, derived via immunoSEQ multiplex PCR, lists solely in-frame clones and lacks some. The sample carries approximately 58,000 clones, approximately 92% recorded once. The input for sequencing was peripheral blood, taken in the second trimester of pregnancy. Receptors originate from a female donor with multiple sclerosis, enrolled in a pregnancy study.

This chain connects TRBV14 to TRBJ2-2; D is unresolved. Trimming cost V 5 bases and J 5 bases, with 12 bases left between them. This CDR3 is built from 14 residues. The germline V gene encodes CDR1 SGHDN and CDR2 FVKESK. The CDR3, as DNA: TGTGCCAGCAGCAACAATTACGGGACCGGGGAGCTGTTTTTT. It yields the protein CASSNNYGTGELFF.

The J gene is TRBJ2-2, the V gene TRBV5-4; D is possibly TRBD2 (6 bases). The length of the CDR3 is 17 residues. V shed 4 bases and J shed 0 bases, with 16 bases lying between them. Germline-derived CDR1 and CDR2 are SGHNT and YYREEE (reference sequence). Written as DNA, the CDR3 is TGTGCCAGCAGCGACCGGCGCGCGGGGCCGAACACCGGGGAGCTGTTTTTT. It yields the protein CASSDRRAGPNTGELFF. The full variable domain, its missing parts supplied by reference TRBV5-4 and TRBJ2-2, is ETGVTQSPTHLIKTRGQQVTLRCSSQSGHNTVSWYQQALGQGPQFIFQYYREEENGRGNFPPRFSGLQFPNYSSELNVNALELDDSALYLCASSDRRAGPNTGELFFGEGSRLTVL.

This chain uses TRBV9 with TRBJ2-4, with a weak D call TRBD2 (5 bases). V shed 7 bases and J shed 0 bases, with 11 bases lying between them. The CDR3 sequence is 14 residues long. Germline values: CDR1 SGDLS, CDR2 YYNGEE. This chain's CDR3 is CASSGGLAKNIQYF. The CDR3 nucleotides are TGTGCCAGCTCCGGAGGACTAGCCAAAAACATTCAGTACTTC.

Here the CDR3 DNA reads TGTGCAAGTCGCTTAGCGAAAGCGGGATTATCCTACAATGAGCAGTTCTTC. This translates into CASRLAKAGLSYNEQFF. The gene calls are TRBV12-2 and TRBJ2-1; the table names TRBD2, a call not compared with the DNA. TRBV12-2 is flagged as a pseudogene. This CDR3 comprises 17 residues.

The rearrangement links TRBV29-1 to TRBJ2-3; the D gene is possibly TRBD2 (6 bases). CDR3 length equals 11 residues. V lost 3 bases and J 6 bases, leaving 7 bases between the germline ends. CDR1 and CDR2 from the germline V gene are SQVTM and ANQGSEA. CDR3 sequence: CSVEGRDTQYF. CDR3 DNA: TGCAGCGTTGAGGGGAGGGATACGCAGTATTTT.

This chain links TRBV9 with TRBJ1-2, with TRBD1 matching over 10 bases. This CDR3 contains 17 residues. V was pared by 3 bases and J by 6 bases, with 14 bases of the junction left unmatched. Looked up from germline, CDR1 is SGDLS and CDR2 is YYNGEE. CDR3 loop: CASSAGLAGTGVDGYTF. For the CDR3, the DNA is TGTGCCAGCAGCGCAGGATTAGCCGGGACAGGGGTTGATGGCTACACCTTC. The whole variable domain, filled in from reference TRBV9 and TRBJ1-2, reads DSGVTQTPKHLITATGQRVTLRCSPRSGDLSVYWYQQSLDQGLQFLIQYYNGEERAKGNILERFSAQQFPDLHSELNLSSLELGDSALYFCASSAGLAGTGVDGYTFGSGTRLTVV.

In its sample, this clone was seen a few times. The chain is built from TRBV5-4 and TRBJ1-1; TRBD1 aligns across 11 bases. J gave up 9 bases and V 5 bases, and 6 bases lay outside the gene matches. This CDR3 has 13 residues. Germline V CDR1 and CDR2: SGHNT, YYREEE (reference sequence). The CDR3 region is CASSSDRGLQAFF. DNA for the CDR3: TGTGCCAGCAGTTCGGACAGGGGGCTGCAAGCTTTCTTT.

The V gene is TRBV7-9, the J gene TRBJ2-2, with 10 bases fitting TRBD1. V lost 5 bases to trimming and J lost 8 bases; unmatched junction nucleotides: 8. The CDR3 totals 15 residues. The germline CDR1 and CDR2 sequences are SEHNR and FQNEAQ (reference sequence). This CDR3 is CASSRQGAFSGELFF. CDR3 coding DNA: TGTGCCAGCAGCCGACAGGGGGCCTTTTCTGGGGAGCTGTTTTTT.

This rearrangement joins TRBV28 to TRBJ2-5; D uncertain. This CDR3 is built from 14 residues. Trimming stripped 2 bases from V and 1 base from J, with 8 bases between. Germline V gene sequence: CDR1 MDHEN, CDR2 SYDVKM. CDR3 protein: CASSLRSLQETQYF. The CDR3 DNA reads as TGTGCCAGCAGTTTACGGAGCCTCCAAGAGACCCAGTACTTC.

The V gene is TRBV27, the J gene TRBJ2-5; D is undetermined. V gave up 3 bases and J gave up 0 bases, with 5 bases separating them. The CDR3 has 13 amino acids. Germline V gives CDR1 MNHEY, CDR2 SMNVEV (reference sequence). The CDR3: CASSFGYQETQYF. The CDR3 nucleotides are TGTGCCAGCAGTTTCGGGTACCAAGAGACCCAGTACTTC.

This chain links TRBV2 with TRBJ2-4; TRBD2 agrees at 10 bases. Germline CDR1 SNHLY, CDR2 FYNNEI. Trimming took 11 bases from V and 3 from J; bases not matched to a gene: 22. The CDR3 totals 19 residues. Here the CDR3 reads CAVPSQREGKGWDKNIQYF. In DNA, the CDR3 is TGTGCCGTCCCTAGCCAGCGGGAGGGGAAAGGGTGGGACAAAAACATTCAGTACTTC.

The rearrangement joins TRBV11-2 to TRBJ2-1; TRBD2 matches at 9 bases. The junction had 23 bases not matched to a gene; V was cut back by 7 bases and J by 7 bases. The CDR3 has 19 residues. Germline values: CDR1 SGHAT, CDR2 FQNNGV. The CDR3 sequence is CASTPPGQGISGSRNEQFF. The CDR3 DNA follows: TGTGCCAGCACCCCCCCGGGGCAGGGGATTAGCGGGAGTAGGAATGAGCAGTTCTTC. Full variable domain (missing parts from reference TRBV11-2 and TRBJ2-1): EAGVAQSPRYKIIEKRQSVAFWCNPISGHATLYWYQQILGQGPKLLIQFQNNGVVDDSQLPKDRFSAERLKGVDSTLKIQPAKLEDSAVYLCASTPPGQGISGSRNEQFFGPGTRLTVL.

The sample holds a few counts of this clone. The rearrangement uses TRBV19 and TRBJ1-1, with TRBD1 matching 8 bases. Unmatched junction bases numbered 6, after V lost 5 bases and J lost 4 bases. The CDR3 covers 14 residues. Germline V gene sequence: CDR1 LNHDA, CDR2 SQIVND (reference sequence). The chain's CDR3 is CASSLQGGGTEAFF. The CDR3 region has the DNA TGTGCCAGTAGTTTACAGGGGGGGGGCACTGAAGCTTTCTTT.

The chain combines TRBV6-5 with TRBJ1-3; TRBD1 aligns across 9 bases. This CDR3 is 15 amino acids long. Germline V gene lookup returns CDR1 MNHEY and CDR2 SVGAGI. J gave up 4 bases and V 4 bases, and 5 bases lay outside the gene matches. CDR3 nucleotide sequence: TGTGCCAGCAGTTCCGCCGGGACAGGGGGAAACACCATATATTTT. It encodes CASSSAGTGGNTIYF.

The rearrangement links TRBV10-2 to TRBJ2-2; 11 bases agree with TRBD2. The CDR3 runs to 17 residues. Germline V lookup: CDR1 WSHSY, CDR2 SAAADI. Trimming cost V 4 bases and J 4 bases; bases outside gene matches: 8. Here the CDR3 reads CASSAGLAGGRTGELFF. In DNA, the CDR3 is TGCGCCAGCAGTGCCGGTCTAGCGGGAGGTCGCACCGGGGAGCTGTTTTTT.

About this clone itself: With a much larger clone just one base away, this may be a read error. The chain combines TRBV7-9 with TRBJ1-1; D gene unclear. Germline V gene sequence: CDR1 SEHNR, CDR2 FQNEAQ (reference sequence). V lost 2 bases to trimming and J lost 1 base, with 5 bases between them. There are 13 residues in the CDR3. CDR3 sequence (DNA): TGTGCCAGCAGCTTATCGGGGAACACTGAAGCTTTCTTT. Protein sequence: CASSLSGNTEAFF.

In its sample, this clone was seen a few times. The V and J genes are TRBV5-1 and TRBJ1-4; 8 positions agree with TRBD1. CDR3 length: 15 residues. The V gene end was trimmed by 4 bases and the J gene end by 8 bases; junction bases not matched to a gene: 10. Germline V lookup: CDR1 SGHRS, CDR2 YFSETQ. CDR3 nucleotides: TGCGCCAGCAGCGTGACAGGGGAGCGAGGGGAAAAACTGTTTTTT. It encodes CASSVTGERGEKLFF.

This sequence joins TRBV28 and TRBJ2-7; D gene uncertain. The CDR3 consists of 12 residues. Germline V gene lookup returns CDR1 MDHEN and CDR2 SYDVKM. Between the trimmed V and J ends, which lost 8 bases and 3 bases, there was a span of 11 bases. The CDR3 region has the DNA TGTGCCAGCTATACTGCCCGCTACGAGCAGTACTTC. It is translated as CASYTARYEQYF.

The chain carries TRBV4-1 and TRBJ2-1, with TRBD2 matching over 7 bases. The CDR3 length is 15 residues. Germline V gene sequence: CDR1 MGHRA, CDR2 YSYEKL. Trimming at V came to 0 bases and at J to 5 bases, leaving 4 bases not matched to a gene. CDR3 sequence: CASSQDWTSHNEQFF. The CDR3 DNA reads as TGCGCCAGCAGCCAAGATTGGACTAGTCACAATGAGCAGTTCTTC.

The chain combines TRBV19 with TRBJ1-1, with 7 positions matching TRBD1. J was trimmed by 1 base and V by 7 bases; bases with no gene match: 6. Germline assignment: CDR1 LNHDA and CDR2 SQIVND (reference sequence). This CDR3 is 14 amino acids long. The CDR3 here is CASTIGTANTEAFF. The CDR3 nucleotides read TGTGCCAGTACCATTGGGACAGCGAACACTGAAGCTTTCTTT.

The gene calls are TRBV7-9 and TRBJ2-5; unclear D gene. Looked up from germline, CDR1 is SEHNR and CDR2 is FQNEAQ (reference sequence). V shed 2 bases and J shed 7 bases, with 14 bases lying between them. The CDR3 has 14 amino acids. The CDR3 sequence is CASSLYSRYGTQYF. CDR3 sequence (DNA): TGTGCCAGCAGCTTATACAGTAGATATGGGACCCAGTACTTC.

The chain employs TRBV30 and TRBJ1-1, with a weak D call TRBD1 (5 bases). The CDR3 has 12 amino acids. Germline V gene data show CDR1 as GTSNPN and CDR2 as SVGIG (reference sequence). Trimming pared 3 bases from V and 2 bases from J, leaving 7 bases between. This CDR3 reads CAWSQGNTEAFF. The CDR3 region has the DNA TGTGCCTGGAGCCAGGGTAACACTGAAGCTTTCTTT.

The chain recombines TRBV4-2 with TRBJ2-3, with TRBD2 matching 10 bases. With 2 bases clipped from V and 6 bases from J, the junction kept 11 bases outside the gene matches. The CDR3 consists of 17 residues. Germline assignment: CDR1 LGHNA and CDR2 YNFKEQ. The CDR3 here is CASSQLQGLASKDTQYF. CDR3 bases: TGTGCCAGCAGCCAACTGCAGGGACTAGCGAGTAAGGATACGCAGTATTTT.

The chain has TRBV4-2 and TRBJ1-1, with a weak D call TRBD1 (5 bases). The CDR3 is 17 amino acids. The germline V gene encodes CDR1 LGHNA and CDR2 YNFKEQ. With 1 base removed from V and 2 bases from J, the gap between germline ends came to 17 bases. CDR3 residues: CASSQGTDRPFNTEAFF. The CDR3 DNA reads TGTGCCAGCAGCCAAGGTACCGACAGACCTTTTAACACTGAAGCTTTCTTT.

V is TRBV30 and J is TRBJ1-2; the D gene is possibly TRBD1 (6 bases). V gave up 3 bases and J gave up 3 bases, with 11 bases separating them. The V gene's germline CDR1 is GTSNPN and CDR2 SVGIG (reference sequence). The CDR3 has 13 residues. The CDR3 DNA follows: TGTGCCTGGAGCCGGGACACCCACTATGGCTACACCTTC. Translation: CAWSRDTHYGYTF. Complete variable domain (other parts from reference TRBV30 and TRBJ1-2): SQTIHQWPATLVQPVGSPLSLECTVEGTSNPNLYWYRQAAGRGLQLLFYSVGIGQISSEVPQNLSASRPQDRQFILSSKKLLLSDSGFYLCAWSRDTHYGYTFGSGTRLTVV.

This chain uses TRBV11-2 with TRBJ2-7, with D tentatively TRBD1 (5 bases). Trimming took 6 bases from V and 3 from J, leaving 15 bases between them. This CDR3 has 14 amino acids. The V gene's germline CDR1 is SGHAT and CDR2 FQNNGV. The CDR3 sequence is CASSFGQGFYEQYF. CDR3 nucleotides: TGTGCCAGCAGTTTTGGGCAGGGCTTCTACGAGCAGTACTTC.

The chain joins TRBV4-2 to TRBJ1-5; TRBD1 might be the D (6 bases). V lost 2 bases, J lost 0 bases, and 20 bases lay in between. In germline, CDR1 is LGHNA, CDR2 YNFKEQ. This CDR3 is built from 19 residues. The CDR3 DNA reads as TGTGCCAGCAGCCAAATCTGGGACAATATCCTCTATAGCAATCAGCCCCAGCATTTT. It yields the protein CASSQIWDNILYSNQPQHF.

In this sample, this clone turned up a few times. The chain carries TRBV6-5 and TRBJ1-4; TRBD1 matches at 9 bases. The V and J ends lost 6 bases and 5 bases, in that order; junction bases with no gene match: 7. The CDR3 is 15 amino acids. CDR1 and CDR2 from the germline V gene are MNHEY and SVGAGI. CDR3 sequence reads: CASRQQGASNEKLFF. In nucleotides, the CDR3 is TGTGCCAGCAGGCAACAGGGGGCATCGAATGAAAAACTGTTTTTT.